This passage covers 5 T cell receptor beta chains from one sample sequenced in a study of cytomegalovirus exposure and HLA in healthy donors. TCRdb's table, derived via immunoSEQ multiplex PCR, lists solely in-frame clones and lacks some. The repertoire includes approximately 46,000 clones, roughly 93% of them detected once, and less than 2.5% sits in the top ten. The sequenced material came from PBMCs. The receptors were gathered from a woman younger than 30 in good health and CMV-seronegative.

The chain is built from TRBV7-9 and TRBJ1-2, with D uncertain. Germline lookup yields CDR1 SEHNR and CDR2 FQNEAQ (reference sequence). The CDR3 spans 12 residues. V was shortened by 4 bases and J by 10 bases, with 13 bases between the two germline ends. This CDR3 is CASSYAPPYYTF. The CDR3, as DNA: TGTGCCAGCAGCTACGCGCCCCCCTACTACACCTTC. The full variable domain, its missing parts supplied by reference TRBV7-9 and TRBJ1-2, is DTGVSQNPRHKITKRGQNVTFRCDPISEHNRLYWYRQTLGQGPEFLTYFQNEAQLEKSRLLSDRFSAERPKGSFSTLEIQRTEQGDSAMYLCASSYAPPYYTFGSGTRLTVV.

The rearrangement links TRBV27 to TRBJ1-1, with 7 bases that match TRBD1. This CDR3 is built from 15 residues. Losses at the gene ends were 6 bases for V and 4 bases for J; bases not matched to a gene: 11. Germline V gene data show CDR1 as MNHEY and CDR2 as SMNVEV (reference sequence). The CDR3 region has the DNA TGTGCCAGCAGCTTGAAGGGGGCGCTGGGCACTGAAGCTTTCTTT. It encodes CASSLKGALGTEAFF.

V and J are TRBV19 and TRBJ2-1, with D possibly being TRBD2 (6 bases). Germline CDR1 LNHDA, CDR2 SQIVND (reference sequence). The length of the CDR3 is 16 residues. Trimming removed 3 bases at V and 2 bases at J, with 14 bases between. The CDR3 DNA reads TGTGCCAGTAGTATTTGGGCTAGCGAACCCTACAATGAGCAGTTCTTC. Protein: CASSIWASEPYNEQFF.

The genes are TRBV28 and TRBJ1-5; 7 bases are a match to TRBD1. This CDR3 has 19 residues. Germline V gene sequence: CDR1 MDHEN, CDR2 SYDVKM. V gave up 6 bases and J gave up 6 bases; unmatched junction bases: 23. The CDR3 loop reads CASSLPARGKGALSQPQHF. The CDR3 nucleotides are TGTGCCAGCAGCCTCCCGGCGAGAGGAAAGGGGGCGCTAAGTCAGCCCCAGCATTTT.

CDR3 coding DNA: TGTGCCAGCAGCTTAGGAAGGGCTGAGGGCACTGAAGCTTTCTTT. It translates to CASSLGRAEGTEAFF. V and J are TRBV13 and TRBJ1-1; D is unclear. The CDR3 is 15 residues long. The V end lost 0 bases, the J end lost 4 bases, and 12 bases lay between the germline ends. Germline CDR1 PRHDT, CDR2 FYEKMQ (reference sequence).